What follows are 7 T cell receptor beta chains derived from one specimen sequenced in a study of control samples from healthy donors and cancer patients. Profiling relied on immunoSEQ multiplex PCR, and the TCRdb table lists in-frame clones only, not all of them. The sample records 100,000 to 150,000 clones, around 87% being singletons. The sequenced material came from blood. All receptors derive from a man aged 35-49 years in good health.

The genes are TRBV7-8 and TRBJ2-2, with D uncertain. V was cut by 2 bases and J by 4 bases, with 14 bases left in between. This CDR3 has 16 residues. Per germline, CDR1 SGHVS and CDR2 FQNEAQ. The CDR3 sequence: CASSLQLNSATGELFF. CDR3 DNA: TGTGCCAGCAGCTTACAATTGAACAGTGCCACCGGGGAGCTGTTTTTT.

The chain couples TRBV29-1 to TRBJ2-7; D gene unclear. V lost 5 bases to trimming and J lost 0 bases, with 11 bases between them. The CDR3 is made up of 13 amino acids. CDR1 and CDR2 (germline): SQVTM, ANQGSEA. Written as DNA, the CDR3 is TGCAGCGTTCCCTCGACTGGCTCCTACGAGCAGTACTTC. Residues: CSVPSTGSYEQYF.

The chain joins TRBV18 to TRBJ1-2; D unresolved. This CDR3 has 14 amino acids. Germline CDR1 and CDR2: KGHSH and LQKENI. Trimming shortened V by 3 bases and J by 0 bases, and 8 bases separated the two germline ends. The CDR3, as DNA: TGTGCCAGCTCACCGGGGAAAGCTAACTATGGCTACACCTTC. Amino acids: CASSPGKANYGYTF.

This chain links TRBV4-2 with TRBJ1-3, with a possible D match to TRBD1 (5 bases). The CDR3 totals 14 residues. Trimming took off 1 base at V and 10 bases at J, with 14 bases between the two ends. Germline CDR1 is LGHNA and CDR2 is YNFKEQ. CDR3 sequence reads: CASSQGGAGGTIYF. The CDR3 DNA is TGTGCCAGCAGCCAAGGGGGCGCAGGTGGGACCATATATTTT.

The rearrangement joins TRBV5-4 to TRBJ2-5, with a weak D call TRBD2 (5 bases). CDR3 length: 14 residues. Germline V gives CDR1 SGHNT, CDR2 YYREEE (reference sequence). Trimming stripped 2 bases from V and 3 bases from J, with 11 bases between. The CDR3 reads CASSFGVLKETQYF. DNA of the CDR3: TGTGCCAGCAGCTTCGGGGTGTTGAAAGAGACCCAGTACTTC.

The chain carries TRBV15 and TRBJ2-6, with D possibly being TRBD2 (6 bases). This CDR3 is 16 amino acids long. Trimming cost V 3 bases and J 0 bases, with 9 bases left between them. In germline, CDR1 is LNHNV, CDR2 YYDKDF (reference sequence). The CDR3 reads CATSSPGGSGANVLTF. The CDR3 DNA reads TGTGCCACCAGCAGTCCCGGGGGCTCTGGGGCCAACGTCCTGACTTTC.

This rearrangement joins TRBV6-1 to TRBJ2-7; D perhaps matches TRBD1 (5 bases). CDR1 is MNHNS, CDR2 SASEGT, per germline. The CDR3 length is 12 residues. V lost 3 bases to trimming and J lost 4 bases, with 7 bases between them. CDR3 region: CASSEGPYEQYF. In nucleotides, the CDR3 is TGTGCCAGCAGTGAGGGGCCGTACGAGCAGTACTTC.